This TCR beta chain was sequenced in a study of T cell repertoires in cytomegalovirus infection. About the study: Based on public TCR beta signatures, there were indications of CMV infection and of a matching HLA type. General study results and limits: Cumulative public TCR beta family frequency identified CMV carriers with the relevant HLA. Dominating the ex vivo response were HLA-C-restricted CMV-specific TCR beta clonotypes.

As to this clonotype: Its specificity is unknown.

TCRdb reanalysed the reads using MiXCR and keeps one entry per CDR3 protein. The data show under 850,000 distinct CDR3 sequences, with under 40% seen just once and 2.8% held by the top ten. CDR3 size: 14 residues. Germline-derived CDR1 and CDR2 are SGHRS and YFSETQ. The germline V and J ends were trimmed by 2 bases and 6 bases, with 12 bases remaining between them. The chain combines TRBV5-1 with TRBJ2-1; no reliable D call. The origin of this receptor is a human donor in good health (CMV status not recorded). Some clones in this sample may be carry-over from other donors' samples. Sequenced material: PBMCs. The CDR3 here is CASSFPARSNEQFF. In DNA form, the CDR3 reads TGCGCCAGCAGCTTTCCAGCCCGCAGCAATGAGCAGTTCTTC.